Included here is one TCR beta chain sequence, with context. These data come from a study of blood T cell repertoires in COVID-19. The protocol was immunoSEQ multiplex PCR, while the TCRdb copy is restricted to in-frame clones and leaves out a portion. There are approximately 240,000 clones in the sample; approximately 86% occur only once, and around 6.8% lies in the top ten. This receptor was obtained from a woman aged 60-75 years with active or convalescent COVID-19. What was sequenced was peripheral blood.

The CDR3 bases are TGTGCCAGCAGTTACTCGGGACAGGTGAATGAAAAACTGTTTTTT. Translation: CASSYSGQVNEKLFF. The chain uses TRBV6-5 and TRBJ1-4, with 8 bases identical to TRBD1. This CDR3 is built from 15 residues. Trimming cost V 0 bases and J 5 bases; bases outside gene matches: 2. The germline V gene has CDR1 MNHEY and CDR2 SVGAGI.